This TCR beta chain was obtained from a study of blood T cell repertoires in COVID-19. Study context: Acute and convalescent COVID-19 specimens originated in the United States, Italy and Spain.

The age range of participants was about 18 to 95 years, with residence in roughly 25 US areas. Two consecutive negative NP/OP PCR tests, clearance, or resolved symptoms defined Cohort 3 recovery. As processed by the authors: Amplification with reference gene primers provided the estimates of nucleated cell counts. Clones were sequenced by immunoSEQ multiplex PCR, and TCRdb holds only the in-frame ones, with some missing. V, J and clone size are those of that table, while D and trimming were read from the DNA. The sample holds 300,000 to 350,000 clones; roughly 90% are singletons and the top ten take under 1.3%. V was pared by 4 bases and J by 5 bases, with 9 bases of the junction left unmatched. The CDR3 spans 14 residues. Germline V CDR1 and CDR2: SQVTM, ANQGSEA.

The material sequenced was PBMCs or T cells enriched from blood (not recorded which). This receptor was taken from a woman aged 25-40 years who had recovered from COVID-19. This rearrangement joins TRBV29-1 to TRBJ1-1; 8 bases fit TRBD1. The CDR3 DNA follows: TGCAGCGTTGGGCGACAGGGGAGAGGTACTGAAGCTTTCTTT. Its protein product is CSVGRQGRGTEAFF.